This TCR beta chain was found in a study of human T cells and chemical hapten exposure. Study observations and caveats: No shift was seen in TCRs above 1 in 1000 frequency with DPC sensitization.

This clonotype was seen at least ten times. What it binds is unknown. As for time point: healthy volunteer bleed at 2 weeks. Total RNA was isolated from unfractionated whole blood. During construction of the library, unique molecular identifiers were attached to individual cDNA molecules for quantitative, reproducible TCR counting. TCRdb independently ran MiXCR on the RACE reads; one entry per CDR3 protein. The repertoire includes some 90,000 distinct CDR3 sequences, about 10% of them detected once, and approximately 2.9% sits in the top ten. Germline loops: CDR1 MDHEN, CDR2 SYDVKM. The trim removed 5 bases at V and 2 bases at J, leaving 10 bases unmatched. CDR3 length: 16 residues.

This TCR derives from a female donor in good health. Some clones in this sample may be carry-over from other donors' samples. The chain uses TRBV28 and TRBJ2-3, with TRBD2 identical over 7 bases. What was sequenced was whole blood. The DNA of the CDR3 is TGTGCCAGCAGTGTCACCGGGACTACCTCCACAGATACGCAGTATTTT. As protein: CASSVTGTTSTDTQYF.